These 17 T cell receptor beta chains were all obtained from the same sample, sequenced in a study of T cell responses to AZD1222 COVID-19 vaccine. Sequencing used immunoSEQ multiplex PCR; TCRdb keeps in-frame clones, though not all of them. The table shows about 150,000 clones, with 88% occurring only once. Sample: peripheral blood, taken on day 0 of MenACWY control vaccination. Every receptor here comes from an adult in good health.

CDR3 coding DNA: TGTGCCAGCAGCGTAGGGGGGAGTAACTATGGCTACACCTTC. Translation: CASSVGGSNYGYTF. The V gene is TRBV9, the J gene TRBJ1-2, with D tentatively TRBD1 (5 bases). The V gene's germline CDR1 is SGDLS and CDR2 YYNGEE. The germline V and J ends were trimmed by 0 bases and 1 base, with 7 bases remaining between them. CDR3 length: 14 residues.

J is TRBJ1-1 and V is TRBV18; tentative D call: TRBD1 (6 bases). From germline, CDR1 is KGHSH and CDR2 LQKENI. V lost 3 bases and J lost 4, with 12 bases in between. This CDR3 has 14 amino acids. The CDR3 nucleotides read TGTGCCAGCTCACCTCAGGGGTCGGGCACTGAAGCTTTCTTT. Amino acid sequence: CASSPQGSGTEAFF.

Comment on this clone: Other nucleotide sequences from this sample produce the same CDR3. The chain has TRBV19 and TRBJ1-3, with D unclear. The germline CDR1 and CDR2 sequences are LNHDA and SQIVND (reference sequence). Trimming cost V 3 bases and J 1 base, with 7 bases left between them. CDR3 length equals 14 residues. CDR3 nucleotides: TGTGCCAGTAGTATCCTGGGATCTGGAAACACCATATATTTT. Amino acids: CASSILGSGNTIYF. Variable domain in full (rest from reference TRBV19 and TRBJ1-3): DGGITQSPKYLFRKEGQNVTLSCEQNLNHDAMYWYRQDPGQGLRLIYYSQIVNDFQKGDIAEGYSVSREKKESFPLTVTSAQKNPTAFYLCASSILGSGNTIYFGEGSWLTVV.

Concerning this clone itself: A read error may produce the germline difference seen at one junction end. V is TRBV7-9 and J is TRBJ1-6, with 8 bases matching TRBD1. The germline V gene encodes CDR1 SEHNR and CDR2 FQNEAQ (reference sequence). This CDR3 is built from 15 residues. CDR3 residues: CASSLTGQENSPLHF. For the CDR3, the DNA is TGTGCCAGCAGCTTAACGGGACAGGAGAATTCGCCCCTCCACTTT.

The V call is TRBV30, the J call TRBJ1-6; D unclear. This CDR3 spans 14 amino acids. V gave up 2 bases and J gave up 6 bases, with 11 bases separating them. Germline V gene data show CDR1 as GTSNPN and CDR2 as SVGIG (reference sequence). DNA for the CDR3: TGTGCCTGGAGTCCCGACGGAGTTAATTCACCCCTCCACTTT. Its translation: CAWSPDGVNSPLHF.

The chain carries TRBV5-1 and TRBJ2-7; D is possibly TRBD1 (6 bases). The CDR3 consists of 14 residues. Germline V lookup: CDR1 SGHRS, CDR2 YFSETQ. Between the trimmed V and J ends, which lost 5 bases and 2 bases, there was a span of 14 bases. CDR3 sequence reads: CASRPSDRPYEQYF. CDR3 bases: TGCGCCAGCAGACCCTCAGACAGGCCCTACGAGCAGTACTTC.

CDR3 protein: CASSLGQGLGGYGYTF. For the CDR3, the DNA is TGTGCCAGCAGCTTAGGCCAGGGGCTCGGGGGCTATGGCTACACCTTC. The V gene is TRBV7-9, the J gene TRBJ1-2; D might be TRBD1 (6 bases). CDR1 and CDR2 from the germline V gene are SEHNR and FQNEAQ (reference sequence). The V gene lost 1 base and the J gene lost 4 bases, with 16 bases spanning the gap. The CDR3 sequence is 16 residues long.

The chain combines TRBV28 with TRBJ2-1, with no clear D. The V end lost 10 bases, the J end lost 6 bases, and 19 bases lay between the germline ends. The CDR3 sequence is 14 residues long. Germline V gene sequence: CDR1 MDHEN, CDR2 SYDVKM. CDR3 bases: TGTGCCACCAAGAACCCCGACGCGTCCAATGAGCAGTTCTTC. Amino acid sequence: CATKNPDASNEQFF.

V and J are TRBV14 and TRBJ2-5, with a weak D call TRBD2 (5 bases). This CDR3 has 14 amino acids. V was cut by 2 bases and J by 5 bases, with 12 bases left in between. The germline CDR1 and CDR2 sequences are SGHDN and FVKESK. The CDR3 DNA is TGTGCCAGCAGCCAATTCGAGGGAATGGAGACCCAGTACTTC. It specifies CASSQFEGMETQYF. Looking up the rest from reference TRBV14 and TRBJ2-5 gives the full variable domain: EAGVTQFPSHSVIEKGQTVTLRCDPISGHDNLYWYRRVMGKEIKFLLHFVKESKQDESGMPNNRFLAERTGGTYSTLKVQPAELEDSGVYFCASSQFEGMETQYFGPGTRLLVL.

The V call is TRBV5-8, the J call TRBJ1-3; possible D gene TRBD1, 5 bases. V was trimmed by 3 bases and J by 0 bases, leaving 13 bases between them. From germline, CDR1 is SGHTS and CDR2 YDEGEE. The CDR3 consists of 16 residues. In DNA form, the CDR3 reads TGTGCCAGCAGCTACGGGGACGCCGGCTCTGGAAACACCATATATTTT. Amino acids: CASSYGDAGSGNTIYF. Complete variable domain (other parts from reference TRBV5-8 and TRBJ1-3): EAGVTQSPTHLIKTRGQQATLRCSPISGHTSVYWYQQALGLGLQFLLWYDEGEERNRGNFPPRFSGRQFPNYSSELNVNALELEDSALYLCASSYGDAGSGNTIYFGEGSWLTVV.

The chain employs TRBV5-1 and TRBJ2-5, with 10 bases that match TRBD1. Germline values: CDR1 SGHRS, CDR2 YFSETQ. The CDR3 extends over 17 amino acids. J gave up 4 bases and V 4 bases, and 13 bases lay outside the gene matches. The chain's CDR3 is CASSLDGDRGGGETQYF. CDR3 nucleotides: TGCGCCAGCAGCCTCGATGGGGACAGGGGTGGGGGAGAGACCCAGTACTTC. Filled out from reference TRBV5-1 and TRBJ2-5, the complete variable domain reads KAGVTQTPRYLIKTRGQQVTLSCSPISGHRSVSWYQQTPGQGLQFLFEYFSETQRNKGNFPGRFSGRQFSNSRSEMNVSTLELGDSALYLCASSLDGDRGGGETQYFGPGTRLLVL.

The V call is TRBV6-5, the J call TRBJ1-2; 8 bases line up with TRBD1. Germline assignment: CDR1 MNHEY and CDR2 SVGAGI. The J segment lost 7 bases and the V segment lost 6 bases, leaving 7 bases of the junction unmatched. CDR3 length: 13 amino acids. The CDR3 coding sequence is TGTGCCAGCAGCGAGGACAGGGTGGGTGGCTACACCTTC. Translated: CASSEDRVGGYTF.

The CDR3: CASSKGRLAGGPDTQYF. The DNA of the CDR3 is TGTGCCAGCAGCAAAGGTAGACTAGCGGGGGGCCCAGATACGCAGTATTTT. The chain combines TRBV21-1 with TRBJ2-3; the D call in the table, TRBD2, was not verified against the DNA. TRBV21-1 is a recognized pseudogene. This CDR3 has 17 residues.

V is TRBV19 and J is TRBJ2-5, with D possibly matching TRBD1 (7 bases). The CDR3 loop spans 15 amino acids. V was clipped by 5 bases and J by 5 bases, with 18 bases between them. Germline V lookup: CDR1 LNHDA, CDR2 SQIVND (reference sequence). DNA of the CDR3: TGTGCCAGTAGTCCGCTAGGAGGGGGCTATGAGACCCAGTACTTC. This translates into CASSPLGGGYETQYF.

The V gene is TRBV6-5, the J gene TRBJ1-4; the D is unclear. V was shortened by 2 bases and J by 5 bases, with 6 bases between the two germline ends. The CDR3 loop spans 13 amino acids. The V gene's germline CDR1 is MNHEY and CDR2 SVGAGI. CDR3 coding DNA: TGTGCCAGCAGTTACCAAGAAAATGAAAAACTGTTTTTT. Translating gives CASSYQENEKLFF.

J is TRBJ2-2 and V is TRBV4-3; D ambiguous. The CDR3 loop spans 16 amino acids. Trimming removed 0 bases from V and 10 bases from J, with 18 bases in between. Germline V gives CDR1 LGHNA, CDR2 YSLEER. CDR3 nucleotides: TGCGCCAGCAGCCAAGATGCCCCCCCTCGCGCCCCGGAGCTGTTTTTT. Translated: CASSQDAPPRAPELFF.

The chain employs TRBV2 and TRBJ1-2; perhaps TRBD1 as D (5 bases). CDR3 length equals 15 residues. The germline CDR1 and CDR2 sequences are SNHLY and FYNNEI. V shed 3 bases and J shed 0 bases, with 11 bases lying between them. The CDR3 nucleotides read TGTGCCAGCAGTGAGGGGGGATCGGCTAACTATGGCTACACCTTC. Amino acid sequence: CASSEGGSANYGYTF. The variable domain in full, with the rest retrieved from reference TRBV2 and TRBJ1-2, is EPEVTQTPSHQVTQMGQEVILRCVPISNHLYFYWYRQILGQKVEFLVSFYNNEISEKSEIFDDQFSVERPDGSNFTLKIRSTKLEDSAMYFCASSEGGSANYGYTFGSGTRLTVV.